This T cell receptor beta chain is from a study of cytomegalovirus exposure and HLA in healthy donors. Study observations and caveats: The study flagged roughly 150 TCR beta chains as cytomegalovirus-associated. In a later analysis, at a false discovery rate of 0.05, some 15,000 TCR beta sequences were associated with HLA alleles.

Remarks on this clone: Its specificity is unknown.

PCR primers comprised 60 Vbeta and 13 Jbeta primers. Here immunoSEQ multiplex PCR was the method, and the copy in TCRdb shows in-frame clones only, minus some. The sample holds some 150,000 clones, approximately 78% seen once. The source of this sequence is a male donor in good health and CMV-seronegative. Sequenced material: PBMCs.

The CDR3: CASSVAYRTSGTGELFF. The CDR3, as DNA: TGTGCCAGCAGCGTAGCCTATAGGACTAGCGGCACCGGGGAGCTGTTTTTT. The chain carries TRBV9 and TRBJ2-2; 10 nucleotides line up with TRBD2. The germline CDR1 and CDR2 sequences are SGDLS and YYNGEE. This CDR3 spans 17 amino acids. Losses at the gene ends were 0 bases for V and 4 bases for J; bases not matched to a gene: 6.